Described below is a single T cell receptor (beta chain) sequence and its context. The sample comes from a study of spatial heterogeneity in lung cancer. The CDR3 extends over 14 amino acids. The germline V gene encodes CDR1 SGHTA and CDR2 FQGNSA. V dropped 5 bases and J dropped 7 bases, with 12 bases sitting between them. TCRdb fed the 5' RACE reads into MiXCR, producing one record per CDR3 protein. The sample has around 23,000 distinct CDR3 sequences, about 4.9% seen once. Time point reported: sample taken at primary tumor resection. Sequencing covered unsorted whole RNA taken from tumor, nontumor lung or frozen PBMC.

The chain has TRBV7-2 and TRBJ1-6; D remains unclear. The material sequenced was PBMCs, taken at surgery. The sequence was collected from a male donor with early-stage non-small cell lung cancer. CDR3 coding DNA: TGTGCCAGCAGCCCAAATACAAGAAATTCACCCCTCCACTTT. This gives the protein CASSPNTRNSPLHF.